The 23 T cell receptor beta chains below all came from one sample that was sequenced in a study of spatial heterogeneity in lung cancer. The time point denotes: sample taken at primary tumor resection. Via MiXCR, TCRdb re-called the 5' RACE reads, giving one row per CDR3 protein. This sample has 60,000 to 90,000 distinct CDR3 sequences, with 8% found just once. This specimen consisted of PBMCs, obtained at surgery. Source of these receptors: a male donor with early-stage non-small cell lung cancer.

This clonotype was counted at least ten times. The V and J genes are TRBV7-9 and TRBJ2-7, with a weak D call TRBD1 (6 bases). This CDR3 region has 12 residues. Deletions cut 1 base from V and 7 bases from J, with 8 bases between. CDR1 and CDR2 (germline): SEHNR, FQNEAQ (reference sequence). CDR3 region: CASSLGRGEQYF. DNA of the CDR3: TGTGCCAGCAGCTTAGGAAGGGGGGAGCAGTACTTC.

This clonotype was recorded at least ten times. This chain connects TRBV30 to TRBJ2-7, with 10 positions matching TRBD2. There are 14 residues in the CDR3. Trimming cost V 2 bases and J 4 bases; bases outside gene matches: 5. CDR1 and CDR2 (germline): GTSNPN, SVGIG (reference sequence). This chain's CDR3 is CAWSTLAGLYEQYF. The DNA of the CDR3 is TGTGCCTGGAGTACACTAGCGGGACTTTACGAGCAGTACTTC. The entire variable domain, with the rest obtained from reference TRBV30 and TRBJ2-7, is as follows: SQTIHQWPATLVQPVGSPLSLECTVEGTSNPNLYWYRQAAGRGLQLLFYSVGIGQISSEVPQNLSASRPQDRQFILSSKKLLLSDSGFYLCAWSTLAGLYEQYFGPGTRLTVT.

The V and J genes are TRBV27 and TRBJ2-1; D possibly uses TRBD1 or TRBD2 (5 bases each). V was trimmed by 5 bases and J by 8 bases, leaving 25 bases between them. Germline CDR1 and CDR2: MNHEY and SMNVEV (reference sequence). The CDR3 extends over 17 amino acids. The CDR3 reads CASSRSWGTTLGDEQFF. The CDR3 DNA sequence: TGTGCCAGCAGTCGCTCTTGGGGGACCACCTTGGGCGATGAGCAGTTCTTC.

This clonotype was seen a handful of times. The chain couples TRBV7-8 to TRBJ2-7; TRBD2 matches 9 bases. The CDR3 totals 14 residues. Germline-derived CDR1 and CDR2 are SGHVS and FQNEAQ. With 1 base clipped from V and 8 bases from J, the junction kept 6 bases outside the gene matches. CDR3 bases: TGTGCCAGCAGCTTAGAAGCGGGAGGAAAGCAGCAGTACTTC. This gives the protein CASSLEAGGKQQYF.

This sequence joins TRBV12-3 or TRBV12-4 and TRBJ1-2; TRBD1 might be the D (6 bases). This CDR3 is built from 13 residues. V lost 7 bases to trimming and J lost 2 bases, with 11 bases between them. This chain's CDR3 is CASNPGANYGYTF. Written as DNA, the CDR3 is TGTGCCAGCAACCCAGGGGCCAACTATGGCTACACCTTC.

This clonotype was observed many times. V is TRBV20-1 and J is TRBJ2-3; weak D call: TRBD2 (5 bases). The ends were cut back, 6 bases at V and 2 bases at J, with 18 bases in the middle. CDR3 length: 15 residues. The V gene's germline CDR1 is DFQATT and CDR2 SNEGSKA (reference sequence). As DNA, the CDR3 is TGCAGTGCCACTTACGAGAGGGAGTCCACAGATACGCAGTATTTT. This translates into CSATYERESTDTQYF.

This clonotype occurred a few times. The V call is TRBV7-9, the J call TRBJ1-4; D unresolved. The germline gives CDR1 SEHNR, CDR2 FQNEAQ (reference sequence). Trimming pared 3 bases from V and 6 bases from J, leaving 8 bases between. The CDR3 is 13 residues long. The DNA for the CDR3 is TGTGCCAGCAGCTTCGTAGGGTATGAAAAACTGTTTTTT. Its translation is CASSFVGYEKLFF.

This clonotype appeared many times. The rearrangement links TRBV5-1 to TRBJ2-7, with 7 bases that match TRBD1. This CDR3 contains 15 residues. Germline V gives CDR1 SGHRS, CDR2 YFSETQ. J was trimmed by 2 bases and V by 4 bases; bases with no gene match: 9. The CDR3 DNA sequence: TGCGCCAGCAGCCTCACTGCGACAGGGCCCTACGAGCAGTACTTC. This encodes CASSLTATGPYEQYF.

The sample holds a few counts of this clonotype. The rearrangement joins TRBV18 to TRBJ2-1; D possibly corresponds to TRBD2 (6 bases). Germline V lookup: CDR1 KGHSH, CDR2 LQKENI. The CDR3 is 16 amino acids. The germline V and J ends were trimmed by 3 bases and 5 bases, with 17 bases remaining between them. The CDR3 is CASSPYGSGANNEQFF. The CDR3 nucleotides are TGTGCCAGCTCACCTTACGGGTCGGGAGCTAACAATGAGCAGTTCTTC.

This clonotype was observed a few times. The J gene is TRBJ2-5, the V gene TRBV4-3, with 7 bases fitting TRBD1. Germline-derived CDR1 and CDR2 are LGHNA and YSLEER. CDR3 length equals 16 residues. V was clipped by 4 bases and J by 2 bases; unmatched bases: 10. CDR3 loop: CASSPLWDSPQETQYF. CDR3 coding DNA: TGCGCCAGCAGCCCACTGTGGGACAGTCCGCAAGAGACCCAGTACTTC.

V is TRBV7-2 and J is TRBJ2-5, with D possibly matching TRBD1 (5 bases). This CDR3 is 13 amino acids long. V gave up 3 bases and J gave up 3 bases, with 8 bases separating them. Germline values: CDR1 SGHTA, CDR2 FQGNSA. CDR3 bases: TGTGCCAGCAGCTTGGGGCAGGAAGAGACCCAGTACTTC. It translates to CASSLGQEETQYF.

This clonotype was detected ten times or more. J is TRBJ2-1 and V is TRBV19, with D uncertain. This CDR3 is 13 amino acids long. CDR1 is LNHDA and CDR2 is SQIVND in the germline V gene (reference sequence). V lost 9 bases and J lost 6, with 15 bases in between. The CDR3 region is CASSKGPFNEQFF. Written as DNA, the CDR3 is TGTGCCAGCTCAAAAGGACCCTTCAATGAGCAGTTCTTC.

The rearrangement links TRBV18 to TRBJ1-6, with 7 bases that match TRBD1. Looked up from germline, CDR1 is KGHSH and CDR2 is LQKENI. J gave up 8 bases and V 2 bases, and 9 bases lay outside the gene matches. CDR3 size: 16 residues. CDR3 in DNA: TGTGCCAGCTCACCAATCGTCCAAGGGGGCGATTCACCCCTCCACTTT. Amino acids: CASSPIVQGGDSPLHF.

This clonotype was recorded at least ten times. The V gene is TRBV11-2, the J gene TRBJ2-1, with no clear D. This CDR3 has 15 residues. V shed 3 bases and J shed 2 bases, with 11 bases lying between them. Per germline, CDR1 SGHAT and CDR2 FQNNGV. This CDR3 is CASSLYRAPYNEQFF. In DNA, the CDR3 is TGTGCCAGCAGCTTGTACAGAGCTCCCTACAATGAGCAGTTCTTC.

This clonotype was observed at least ten times. The chain employs TRBV6-6 and TRBJ2-1; D remains ambiguous. V shed 0 bases and J shed 8 bases, with 5 bases lying between them. CDR3 length: 12 amino acids. Germline V gives CDR1 MNHNY, CDR2 SVGAGI (reference sequence). CDR3 sequence: CASSYSRDEQFF. In DNA, the CDR3 is TGTGCCAGCAGTTACTCTAGGGATGAGCAGTTCTTC.

As regards this clonotype: A read error is possible here, since a much larger clone lies one base away. No conserved phenylalanine or tryptophan ends this CDR3, so it is likely a read error. This chain connects TRBV10-2 to TRBJ2-3; D unclear. Looked up from germline, CDR1 is WSHSY and CDR2 is SAAADI. The CDR3 extends over 12 amino acids. V gave up 4 bases and J gave up 3 bases, with 5 bases separating them. The DNA for the CDR3 is TGCGCCAGCAGTGGAGAAACAGATACGCAGTATTTA. It codes for CASSGETDTQYL.

The chain uses TRBV27 and TRBJ2-5; the D gene is possibly TRBD2 (6 bases). The CDR3 totals 15 residues. Per the germline V gene, CDR1 is MNHEY and CDR2 is SMNVEV (reference sequence). Trimming stripped 4 bases from V and 0 bases from J, with 12 bases between. The CDR3 DNA is TGTGCCAGCAGTTCGGACTATAACAACCAAGAGACCCAGTACTTC. Its translation is CASSSDYNNQETQYF.

In this sample, this clonotype turned up many times. In nucleotides, the CDR3 is TGTGCCAGCACTCGACGGCCGCTAGCGGGAGTAGGCCAAGAGACCCAGTACTTC. It specifies CASTRRPLAGVGQETQYF. The rearrangement links TRBV11-2 to TRBJ2-5, with TRBD2 identical over 10 bases. V dropped 7 bases and J dropped 1; count of bases not matched to a gene: 15. This CDR3 is 18 amino acids long. Germline V gives CDR1 SGHAT, CDR2 FQNNGV. Full variable domain (missing parts from reference TRBV11-2 and TRBJ2-5): EAGVAQSPRYKIIEKRQSVAFWCNPISGHATLYWYQQILGQGPKLLIQFQNNGVVDDSQLPKDRFSAERLKGVDSTLKIQPAKLEDSAVYLCASTRRPLAGVGQETQYFGPGTRLLVL.

In this sample, this clonotype turned up many times. The chain recombines TRBV29-1 with TRBJ2-3; D call uncertain. The germline V and J ends were trimmed by 5 bases and 1 base, with 10 bases remaining between them. Per germline, CDR1 SQVTM and CDR2 ANQGSEA. This CDR3 region has 13 residues. The CDR3 loop reads CSVRSDGTDTQYF. CDR3 bases: TGCAGCGTTCGTTCGGACGGCACAGATACGCAGTATTTT.

In its sample, this clonotype was seen a few times. V and J are TRBV12-3 or TRBV12-4 and TRBJ1-5; D is uncertain. The V end lost 1 base, the J end lost 5 bases, and 12 bases lay between the germline ends. This CDR3 spans 15 amino acids. CDR3 protein: CASSLVGQIHQPQHF. The CDR3, as DNA: TGTGCCAGCAGTTTAGTGGGTCAGATTCATCAGCCCCAGCATTTT.

This chain links TRBV20-1 with TRBJ1-1; the D gene is possibly TRBD1 (5 bases). Per the germline V gene, CDR1 is DFQATT and CDR2 is SNEGSKA (reference sequence). This CDR3 contains 13 residues. Trimming cost V 3 bases and J 11 bases, with 19 bases left between them. The CDR3 sequence is CSASSPGSFSAFF. Here the CDR3 DNA reads TGCAGTGCTAGTTCGCCAGGGTCCTTTAGCGCTTTCTTT.

There are many counts of this clonotype. This chain links TRBV23-1 with TRBJ2-5; D may correspond to TRBD1 or TRBD2 (5 bases each). TRBV23-1 is an open reading frame, and its role is uncertain. Trimming left V 0 bases short and J 0 bases short, with 14 bases between. The CDR3 length is 17 residues. The CDR3: CASSQSLGAAYQETQYF. CDR3 coding DNA: TGCGCCAGCAGTCAATCCCTCGGGGCGGCGTACCAAGAGACCCAGTACTTC.

The chain has TRBV11-2 and TRBJ2-1; D is unclear. This CDR3 is 17 amino acids long. Trimming took off 6 bases at V and 2 bases at J, with 20 bases between the two ends. CDR1 is SGHAT, CDR2 FQNNGV, per germline. CDR3 nucleotides: TGTGCCAGCAGGCAAGAAAGGAACCCAGCACCCTACAATGAGCAGTTCTTC. It yields the protein CASRQERNPAPYNEQFF.